This is a list of T cell receptor beta chains from one sample in a study of human T cells and chemical hapten exposure. TCRdb independently ran MiXCR on the RACE reads; one entry per CDR3 protein. The data contain roughly 250,000 distinct CDR3 sequences, about 9% of them singletons. The sequences come from whole blood, collected in connection with sensitization to the hapten diphenylcyclopropenone (DPC). All receptors come from a woman aged 35 to 49 with alopecia areata. Some clones in this sample may be carry-over from other donors' samples. Both conserved end residues are part of each CDR3. D genes are given only for firm matches. Clone size is stated in some rows and not others, as once, few, many or a class when expanded.

16	few	TRBD2	TRBV10-3	TRBJ2-1	CAIRGTSGRLYNEQFF	TGTGCCATCAGGGGAACTAGCGGGAGACTCTACAATGAGCAGTTCTTC
14	.	.	TRBV5-5	TRBJ1-2	CASSLEPGAVGYTF	TGTGCCAGCAGCTTGGAGCCGGGGGCGGTTGGCTACACCTTC
15	few	TRBD2	TRBV5-1	TRBJ2-3	CASSPSGGSTDTQYF	TGCGCCAGCAGCCCAAGCGGGGGCAGCACAGATACGCAGTATTTT
15	.	.	TRBV27	TRBJ2-2	CASSFATGNTGELFF	TGTGCCAGCAGTTTCGCCACAGGGAACACCGGGGAGCTGTTTTTT
15	.	TRBD1	TRBV9	TRBJ1-1	CASSVAGQANTEAFF	TGTGCCAGCAGCGTGGCGGGACAGGCAAACACTGAAGCTTTCTTT
15	few	.	TRBV6-1	TRBJ1-1	CASSGGRAGATEAFF	TGTGCCAGCAGTGGGGGTCGAGCCGGGGCCACTGAAGCTTTCTTT
13	few	.	TRBV20-1	TRBJ1-2	CSARGVANYGYTF	TGCAGTGCTAGAGGCGTTGCTAACTATGGCTACACCTTC
15	many	TRBD2	TRBV29-1	TRBJ2-3	CSFAGTSASTDTQYF	TGCAGCTTCGCGGGGACTAGCGCTAGCACAGATACGCAGTATTTT
14	few	.	TRBV12-3/TRBV12-4	TRBJ2-2	CASSPPSVTGELFF	TGTGCCAGCAGCCCCCCTAGCGTCACCGGGGAGCTGTTTTTT
20	many	TRBD2	TRBV9	TRBJ2-3	CASSPLSALAGARVTDTQYF	TGTGCCAGCAGCCCCCTCTCAGCCCTAGCGGGAGCTAGAGTGACAGATACGCAGTATTTT
14	few	.	TRBV12-3/TRBV12-4	TRBJ1-3	CASNQRGLPNTIYF	TGTGCCAGCAACCAGCGGGGTTTACCCAACACCATATATTTT
15	many	.	TRBV24-1	TRBJ2-2	CATRSSQGSTGELFF	TGTGCCACCAGGTCAAGCCAGGGGAGCACCGGGGAGCTGTTTTTT
12	few	.	TRBV3-1	TRBJ1-1	CASSHEGTEAFF	TGTGCCAGCAGCCATGAAGGGACTGAAGCTTTCTTT
15	.	TRBD1	TRBV4-3	TRBJ2-5	CASSQIGQGTETQYF	TGCGCCAGCAGCCAGATTGGACAGGGTACGGAGACCCAGTACTTC